The rows below give T cell receptor beta chains drawn from one sample of a study of CD8+ T cells in alopecia areata. Measured with immunoSEQ multiplex PCR; TCRdb has only the in-frame clones, and not every one. Altogether roughly 110,000 clones are present, roughly 50% being singletons, with the ten largest covering 12%. This specimen was CD8+ T cells sorted from blood, taken at week 24, from a patient treated with tofacitinib. These receptors all stem from a human donor with alopecia areata. Both conserved end residues are part of each CDR3. The D gene is left open where the match is weak. Size tells how often a clone was seen (once, few, many) or the class of an expanded clone, and some rows leave it out.

-,-,TRBJ1-1,TRBV15,TGTGCCACCAGCGCCATTAGGACGTTTGGTGAAGCTTTCTTT,CATSAIRTFGEAFF
-,-,TRBJ2-5,TRBV29-1,TGCAGCGTTGAAGGGACTGAAGAGACCCAGTACTTC,CSVEGTEETQYF
TRBD1,few,TRBJ2-7,TRBV29-1,TGCAGCGTTCGGACAGGACCCTACGAGCAGTACTTC,CSVRTGPYEQYF
-,-,TRBJ2-7,TRBV5-6,TGTGCCAGCAGCTTGGAGGTGGGGAACTTCTACGAGCAGTACTTC,CASSLEVGNFYEQYF
-,-,TRBJ1-1,TRBV30,TGTGCCTGGATTGATGGAGCAAACACTGAAGCTTTCTTT,CAWIDGANTEAFF
TRBD1,few,TRBJ2-7,TRBV29-1,TGCAGCGTTGAAGATTACGGGACAGGGAATTACGAGCAGTACTTC,CSVEDYGTGNYEQYF
-,-,TRBJ1-1,TRBV6-5,TGTGCCAGCAGTTCTACCTTCTCACTCATGAACACTGAAGCTTTCTTT,CASSSTFSLMNTEAFF
-,-,TRBJ1-1,TRBV5-6,TGTGCCAGCAGCTTTTCGGCCACTGAAGCTTTCTTT,CASSFSATEAFF
TRBD1,-,TRBJ2-7,TRBV5-6,TGTGCCAGCAGCATCGGACAGGTCCACGAGCAGTACTTC,CASSIGQVHEQYF
TRBD1,few,TRBJ1-5,TRBV19,TGTGCCAGTAGTCCCTCTTGGACAGGGCATAGACAGCCCCAGCATTTT,CASSPSWTGHRQPQHF
-,-,TRBJ2-5,TRBV6-6,TGTGCCAGCCGAAACCCCCCGGAAGAGACCCAGTACTTC,CASRNPPEETQYF
-,-,TRBJ2-6,TRBV30,TGTGCCTGGAGTGTACTAGAGGCTGGGGCCAACGTCCTGACTTTC,CAWSVLEAGANVLTF
-,-,TRBJ1-1,TRBV27,TGTGCCAGCAGTTTAAGAGCCAGATACGTGAACACTGAAGCTTTCTTT,CASSLRARYVNTEAFF
-,-,TRBJ1-2,TRBV5-4,TGTGCCAGCAGCCCCTTGACAGAAAACTATGGCTACACCTTC,CASSPLTENYGYTF
TRBD1,-,TRBJ2-7,TRBV9,TGTGCCAGCAGCGCAGGGACAGCCTACGAGCAGTACTTC,CASSAGTAYEQYF
-,-,TRBJ2-1,TRBV28,TGTGCCAGCAGTTTCATGGTTGAGCAGTTCTTC,CASSFMVEQFF
-,-,TRBJ1-5,TRBV6-1,TGTGCCAGCAGGGGCAATCAGCCCCAGCATTTT,CASRGNQPQHF
-,-,TRBJ2-2,TRBV7-9,TGTGCCAGCAGCCAAGAAACCGATAACACCGGGGAGCTGTTTTTT,CASSQETDNTGELFF
-,-,TRBJ2-2,TRBV29-1,TGCAGCGTTGAAGATTGGCAGGGAAACACCGGGGAGCTGTTTTTT,CSVEDWQGNTGELFF
-,-,TRBJ2-7,TRBV10-3,TGTGCCATCAGTGAGTTTCACGCATGGAGGGATCTCGGCGAGCAGTACTTC,CAISEFHAWRDLGEQYF
TRBD2,-,TRBJ2-7,TRBV29-1,TGCAGCGTTGTTCGGGAGGGGCAAAGCTCCTACGAGCAGTACTTC,CSVVREGQSSYEQYF
-,-,TRBJ1-6,TRBV19,TGTGCCAGTAGTATGGGTAATTCACCCCTCCACTTT,CASSMGNSPLHF
-,-,TRBJ1-1,TRBV25-1,TGTGCAGCCGGGGAGGAAGCTTTCTTT,CAAGEEAFF
-,-,TRBJ2-6,TRBV27,TGTGCCAGCAGGCTGGTGGGTGGGGCCAACGTCCTGACTTTC,CASRLVGGANVLTF
TRBD1,-,TRBJ1-3,TRBV29-1,TGCAGCACGCTTACAGGGGGCAAATCTGGAAACACCATATATTTT,CSTLTGGKSGNTIYF
TRBD1,once,TRBJ1-6,TRBV4-1,TGCGCCAGCAGCCACAGGGGGGATAATTCACCCCTCCACTTT,CASSHRGDNSPLHF
TRBD1,once,TRBJ2-3,TRBV13,TGTGCCAGCAGATCTCCGACAGGGATGGAAACAGATACGCAGTATTTT,CASRSPTGMETDTQYF
TRBD1,-,TRBJ1-6,TRBV7-2,TGTGCCAGCACCGAGGGGACAGGGCCTAATTCACCCCTCCACTTT,CASTEGTGPNSPLHF
TRBD2,-,TRBJ2-5,TRBV13,TGTGCCAGCAGCTCACTAGCGGGGGGTGACCAAGAGACCCAGTACTTC,CASSSLAGGDQETQYF
-,-,TRBJ2-7,TRBV7-9,TGTGCCAGCAGCTTATCTCTCGGGGACTACGAGCAGTACTTC,CASSLSLGDYEQYF
TRBD2,-,TRBJ2-1,TRBV4-1,TGCGCCAGCAGCCAAGTGGGGGGGATGGGTGAGCAGTTCTTC,CASSQVGGMGEQFF
-,once,TRBJ2-1,TRBV6-5,TGTGCCAGCAGTTACTCGATGGGGCCCTGGAACAATGAGCAGTTCTTC,CASSYSMGPWNNEQFF
TRBD1,-,TRBJ2-2,TRBV10-3,TGTGCCATCAGTGAACCCAGGGGGAGCACCGGGGAGCTGTTTTTT,CAISEPRGSTGELFF
TRBD1,-,TRBJ1-2,TRBV25-1,TGTGCCAGCAGTGAATACCCAGGGGGCGCCTATGGCTACACCTTC,CASSEYPGGAYGYTF
-,-,TRBJ2-7,TRBV7-8,TGTGCCAGCAGCTTTCTGACTGGGTCCTACGAGCAGTACTTC,CASSFLTGSYEQYF
-,-,TRBJ2-1,TRBV2,TGTGCCAGCAGTGAAGAAGCCAGGGCACCCTACAATGAGCAGTTCTTC,CASSEEARAPYNEQFF
TRBD1,-,TRBJ1-4,TRBV6-5,TGTGCCAGCAGCTTGACAGGGGAGGATGAAAAACTGTTTTTT,CASSLTGEDEKLFF
-,few,TRBJ1-1,TRBV5-7,TGTGCCAGCAGCTTGGTACAGTGTGAAGCTTTCTTT,CASSLVQCEAFF
-,-,TRBJ2-2,TRBV6-5,TGTGCCAGCAGTTACTCGACGGGGGAAAGCACCGGGGAGCTGTTTTTT,CASSYSTGESTGELFF
TRBD1,few,TRBJ1-1,TRBV27,TGTGCCAGCAGTCCCTCGACAGGGGACGTGGGCACTGAAGCTTTCTTT,CASSPSTGDVGTEAFF
-,-,TRBJ1-1,TRBV4-1,TGCGCCAGCAGCCAAGAGGGGATTTTGAACACTGAAGCTTTCTTT,CASSQEGILNTEAFF
TRBD1,-,TRBJ1-2,TRBV25-1,TGTGCCAGCAGTGAATCAGACAGGGGGTCCTATGGCTACACCTTC,CASSESDRGSYGYTF
-,-,TRBJ2-7,TRBV10-3,TGTGCTATCAGTGAGCGAAACATGGAGTACGAGCAGTACTTC,CAISERNMEYEQYF
TRBD1,-,TRBJ2-4,TRBV10-2,TGCGCCAGCAGTGACGGGACAGCAAACATTCAGTACTTC,CASSDGTANIQYF
-,-,TRBJ2-7,TRBV10-1,TGCGCCAGCAGTGGTCGACAGGCCTACGAGCAGTACTTC,CASSGRQAYEQYF
-,-,TRBJ2-5,TRBV5-1,TGCGCCAGCAGCTTGGGGGACTACCAAGAGACCCAGTACTTC,CASSLGDYQETQYF
-,-,TRBJ1-6,TRBV27,TGTGCCAGCAGTTTCGGGGCCGCCTATAATTCACCCCTCCACTTT,CASSFGAAYNSPLHF
-,-,TRBJ2-5,TRBV13,TGTGCCAGCCGAGATGGAGGGAACCAAGAGACCCAGTACTTC,CASRDGGNQETQYF
-,-,TRBJ2-4,TRBV15,TGTGCCACCAGCAGGTGGGGGACCTTCTACAAAAACATTCAGTACTTC,CATSRWGTFYKNIQYF